This record looks at one T cell receptor (beta chain) sequence and its context. Per individual sample, total RNA of at least 6 micrograms was extracted. The CDR3 is made up of 15 amino acids. CDR1 is SGHTA and CDR2 is FQGNSA in the germline V gene. Alongside a J-beta primer mix, a sample-barcoded 5' primer served in a second PCR lasting 7 to 11 cycles. Every single cDNA molecule received a tag from a template-switch adaptor with 12 random nucleotides. TCRdb re-analysed the 5' RACE reads in MiXCR, keeping a single row per CDR3 protein. The data contain just under 900,000 distinct CDR3 sequences, 29% of them singletons. The data belong to a study of blood T cells in healthy people across ages.

The sample comprised blood. This rearrangement joins TRBV7-2 to TRBJ2-4; 7 bases are a match to TRBD1. The tail of the sequence fits TRBJ2-7 better, so the J call may be wrong. The TCR was taken from a woman of 80 years or more in good health. Here the CDR3 DNA reads TGTGCCAGCAGCTCGATGCAGCAGACAGGGAGCGAGCAGTACTTC. It translates to CASSSMQQTGSEQYF.